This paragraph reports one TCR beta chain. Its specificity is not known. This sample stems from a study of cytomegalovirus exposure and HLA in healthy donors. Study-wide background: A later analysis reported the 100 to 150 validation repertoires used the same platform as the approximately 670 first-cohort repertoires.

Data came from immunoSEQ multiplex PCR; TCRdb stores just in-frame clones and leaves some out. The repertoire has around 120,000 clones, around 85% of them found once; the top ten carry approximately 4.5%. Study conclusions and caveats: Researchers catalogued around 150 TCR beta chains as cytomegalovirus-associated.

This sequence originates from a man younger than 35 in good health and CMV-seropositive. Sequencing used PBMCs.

For the CDR3, the DNA is TGTGCCAGTAGTATTTCTAAGGGGCGCGGCTATGGCTACACCTTC. Translated, it gives CASSISKGRGYGYTF. The chain couples TRBV19 to TRBJ1-2; tentative D call: TRBD1 (5 bases). Trimming cost V 3 bases and J 4 bases, with 15 bases left between them. From germline, CDR1 is LNHDA and CDR2 SQIVND (reference sequence). The length of the CDR3 is 15 residues.